Following are 27 T cell receptor beta chains from one sample sequenced in a study of T cells in Graves' hyperthyroidism and ophthalmopathy. TCR beta CDR3 sequences were amplified from RNA transcripts. Initially, a first-round RT-PCR of the TCR CDR3 employed the HTBI primer set. TCRdb passed the multiplex PCR reads through MiXCR, listing each CDR3 protein once. The table records under 400,000 distinct CDR3 sequences, 15% to 18% of them present only once. What was sequenced was blood. These receptors all stem from a woman aged 18-29 years with Graves' hyperthyroidism that later progressed to Graves' ophthalmopathy.

V and J are TRBV5-1 and TRBJ1-1; tentative D call: TRBD1 (5 bases). The length of the CDR3 is 13 residues. Trimming stripped 1 base from V and 8 bases from J, with 12 bases between. Germline CDR1 is SGHRS and CDR2 is YFSETQ. The CDR3 nucleotides read TGCGCCAGCAGCTTGTCCGGGGGTCCCGAAGCTTTCTTT. Amino acid sequence: CASSLSGGPEAFF.

This clonotype occurred many times. The rearrangement links TRBV11-2 to TRBJ1-4, with D perhaps TRBD1 (6 bases). The ends were cut back, 5 bases at V and 7 bases at J, with 20 bases in the middle. The CDR3 length is 16 residues. In germline, CDR1 is SGHAT, CDR2 FQNNGV. The CDR3 sequence: CASSPLGGALSEKLFF. Written as DNA, the CDR3 is TGTGCCAGCAGCCCATTGGGGGGGGCGCTGAGTGAAAAACTGTTTTTT.

This clonotype was seen only a few times. The rearrangement joins TRBV27 to TRBJ2-5; 7 positions match TRBD1. The CDR3 totals 12 residues. J was trimmed by 11 bases and V by 3 bases; bases with no gene match: 6. Per the germline V gene, CDR1 is MNHEY and CDR2 is SMNVEV (reference sequence). The DNA for the CDR3 is TGTGCCAGCAGTTTTGGTACAGGGGAACAGTACTTC. Translated, it gives CASSFGTGEQYF.

This clonotype turned up a few times. CDR3: CASSPSGSYNSPLHF. The CDR3 DNA sequence: TGTGCCAGCAGCCCTTCAGGGTCCTATAATTCACCCCTCCACTTT. The genes are TRBV7-2 and TRBJ1-6; D is perhaps TRBD1 (5 bases). V was cut by 5 bases and J by 1 base, with 9 bases left in between. CDR3 size: 15 residues. CDR1 and CDR2 (germline): SGHTA, FQGNSA.

Remarks on this clonotype: One end of the junction is discordant with germline, which a read error may explain. The gene calls are TRBV9 and TRBJ2-5; TRBD1 matches at 11 bases. Per the germline V gene, CDR1 is SGDLS and CDR2 is YYNGEE. The CDR3 spans 16 residues. The CDR3 sequence: CTSSVAGTGGQETQYF. The CDR3 DNA reads TGTACCAGCAGCGTAGCCGGGACAGGGGGCCAAGAGACCCAGTACTTC.

The chain has TRBV10-3 and TRBJ2-3, with 12 bases matching TRBD2. CDR1 and CDR2 (germline): ENHRY, SYGVKD. The CDR3 is made up of 16 amino acids. J lost 4 bases, V lost 5 bases, and 7 bases had no gene match. The CDR3 loop reads CAISPTSGSLPDTQYF. CDR3 DNA: TGTGCCATCAGTCCGACTAGCGGGAGTCTGCCAGATACGCAGTATTTT.

The V and J genes are TRBV9 and TRBJ2-5; 11 bases line up with TRBD1. CDR1 is SGDLS and CDR2 is YYNGEE in the germline V gene. V lost 3 bases and J lost 2; bases outside the gene matches: 12. The CDR3 consists of 18 residues. The CDR3 here is CASSETGTGGTGQETQYF. The DNA of the CDR3 is TGTGCCAGCAGCGAAACCGGGACAGGGGGTACGGGTCAAGAGACCCAGTACTTC.

This clonotype was picked up a small number of times. The chain carries TRBV28 and TRBJ2-2; D might be TRBD2 (5 bases). This CDR3 is 18 amino acids long. V was cut by 7 bases and J by 1 base, with 22 bases left in between. CDR1 and CDR2 (germline): MDHEN, SYDVKM. This chain's CDR3 is CASTGLDVRVQNTGELFF. The CDR3, as DNA: TGTGCCAGCACGGGGTTGGATGTCCGGGTACAGAACACCGGGGAGCTGTTTTTT.

This rearrangement joins TRBV3-1 to TRBJ2-1; TRBD2 agrees at 10 bases. Germline assignment: CDR1 LGHDT and CDR2 YNNKEL (reference sequence). The CDR3 is made up of 15 amino acids. V dropped 4 bases and J dropped 10; count of bases not matched to a gene: 10. In DNA, the CDR3 is TGTGCCAGCAGCCCCCAAGCGGGAGGGCCAGAAGAGCAGTTCTTC. Protein sequence: CASSPQAGGPEEQFF.

A few counts support this clonotype. CDR3 bases: TGTGCCAGCAGGGGGTGGGCCAAAAACATTCAGTACTTC. Residues: CASRGWAKNIQYF. The rearrangement links TRBV2 to TRBJ2-4; D uncertain. Trimming removed 6 bases from V and 1 base from J, with 7 bases in between. Germline CDR1 reads SNHLY; CDR2 reads FYNNEI. This CDR3 region has 13 residues.

The V and J genes are TRBV29-1 and TRBJ2-4; TRBD1 or TRBD2 may be the D gene (5 bases each). Trimming took off 6 bases at V and 7 bases at J, with 13 bases between the two ends. The CDR3 contains 12 residues. Germline assignment: CDR1 SQVTM and CDR2 ANQGSEA. CDR3 loop: CSVREGENIQYF. CDR3 coding DNA: TGCAGCGTCCGAGAAGGGGAGAACATTCAGTACTTC.

In its sample, this clonotype was seen many times. This chain uses TRBV30 with TRBJ2-3, with D perhaps matching TRBD1 (5 bases). The V end was cut by 4 bases, the J end by 6 bases, with 5 bases between. Germline values: CDR1 GTSNPN, CDR2 SVGIG (reference sequence). The CDR3 totals 10 residues. CDR3 sequence: CAWTGDTQYF. CDR3 DNA sequence: TGTGCCTGGACAGGGGATACGCAGTATTTT.

This clonotype was seen ten or more times. The chain combines TRBV28 with TRBJ1-5; maybe TRBD1 (5 bases). V lost 4 bases and J lost 9, with 16 bases in between. The CDR3 totals 14 residues. The germline V gene has CDR1 MDHEN and CDR2 SYDVKM. The DNA for the CDR3 is TGTGCCAGCAGTTACCGGGACGGCCCCAGGCCCCAGCATTTT. This codes for CASSYRDGPRPQHF. The whole variable domain, remainder taken from reference TRBV28 and TRBJ1-5, is DVKVTQSSRYLVKRTGEKVFLECVQDMDHENMFWYRQDPGLGLRLIYFSYDVKMKEKGDIPEGYSVSREKKERFSLILESASTNQTSMYLCASSYRDGPRPQHFGDGTRLSIL.

This clonotype was detected ten times or more. V is TRBV20-1 and J is TRBJ2-5; D call uncertain. The V gene lost 6 bases and the J gene lost 2 bases, with 10 bases spanning the gap. Germline V gene sequence: CDR1 DFQATT, CDR2 SNEGSKA (reference sequence). The CDR3 contains 12 residues. The CDR3: CSAKLGQETQYF. The CDR3 DNA reads TGCAGTGCAAAACTCGGGCAAGAGACCCAGTACTTC.

This clonotype was found a few times. The chain uses TRBV4-1 and TRBJ1-5; 8 nucleotides line up with TRBD1. This CDR3 spans 16 amino acids. J was trimmed by 4 bases and V by 4 bases; bases with no gene match: 9. The germline CDR1 and CDR2 sequences are MGHRA and YSYEKL. This CDR3 reads CASSLRQGPENQPQHF. As DNA, the CDR3 is TGCGCCAGCAGCCTCAGACAGGGGCCCGAAAATCAGCCCCAGCATTTT.

This clonotype came up many times. The V call is TRBV5-1, the J call TRBJ2-7, with a possible D match to TRBD2 (5 bases). Per the germline V gene, CDR1 is SGHRS and CDR2 is YFSETQ. This CDR3 comprises 14 residues. V was shortened by 0 bases and J by 5 bases, with 12 bases between the two germline ends. CDR3 in amino acids: CASSLALWGDEQYF. As DNA, the CDR3 is TGCGCCAGCAGCTTGGCCCTCTGGGGAGACGAGCAGTACTTC.

This clonotype was found many times. The V call is TRBV11-2, the J call TRBJ1-6; a weak D match, TRBD1 (5 bases). The CDR3 length is 16 residues. Germline V gene sequence: CDR1 SGHAT, CDR2 FQNNGV. Trimming cost V 4 bases and J 9 bases, with 19 bases left between them. The CDR3 spells CASSSVGLRGGSPLHF. The CDR3 nucleotides read TGTGCCAGCAGCTCAGTCGGCCTTCGCGGGGGTTCACCCCTCCACTTT.

In this sample, this clonotype turned up many times. V is TRBV6-2 or TRBV6-3 and J is TRBJ2-7, with TRBD2 matching over 14 bases. This CDR3 has 18 residues. V trimming: 2 bases; J trimming: 4 bases; junction bases outside the gene matches: 10. Germline V gene lookup returns CDR1 MNHEY and CDR2 SVGEGT. The CDR3 DNA reads as TGTGCCAGCAGTTACGTCTACAGCGGGACTAGCGGGAGTTACGAGCAGTACTTC. Translation gives CASSYVYSGTSGSYEQYF.

This clonotype was detected only a few times. The CDR3 DNA is TGTGCCAGCAGGCCGGGACTAGCGGCAGTGAGGGCCAACGTCCTGACTTTC. This sequence encodes CASRPGLAAVRANVLTF. The chain carries TRBV2 and TRBJ2-6, with 11 bases fitting TRBD2. J lost 5 bases, V lost 6 bases, and 9 bases had no gene match. The CDR3 totals 17 residues. The germline V gene encodes CDR1 SNHLY and CDR2 FYNNEI.

The chain couples TRBV6-1 to TRBJ2-2, with TRBD1 matching 9 bases. The CDR3 is 16 residues long. Germline CDR1 is MNHNS and CDR2 is SASEGT. The J segment lost 1 base and the V segment lost 5 bases, leaving 5 bases of the junction unmatched. The CDR3 loop is CASSRETGGNTGELFF. CDR3 coding DNA: TGTGCCAGCAGTAGAGAGACAGGGGGGAACACCGGGGAGCTGTTTTTT.

This clonotype was picked up many times. The J gene is TRBJ2-1, the V gene TRBV4-1; 9 nucleotides agree with TRBD2. The CDR3 runs 17 residues. J lost 9 bases, V lost 1 base, and 13 bases had no gene match. Looked up from germline, CDR1 is MGHRA and CDR2 is YSYEKL. CDR3 region: CASSQGGLSGSFAEQFF. The CDR3 DNA sequence: TGCGCCAGCAGCCAAGGCGGTCTTAGCGGGAGTTTCGCTGAGCAGTTCTTC.

This clonotype was seen repeatedly, ten times or more. The chain couples TRBV20-1 to TRBJ2-3, with 10 bases aligning to TRBD2. CDR1 is DFQATT, CDR2 SNEGSKA, per germline (reference sequence). V was clipped by 6 bases and J by 1 base; unmatched bases: 7. CDR3 size: 15 residues. The CDR3 DNA sequence: TGCAGTGCAAGCCCAAGCGGGAGGGGCACAGATACGCAGTATTTT. It encodes CSASPSGRGTDTQYF.

For this clonotype: The junction shows a germline mismatch at one end, possibly a read error. The CDR3 DNA reads as TGTGCTAGCAGCTTAGAAAGCCATTCCTTTAACAAAAGCTCCTACGAGCAGTACTTC. Protein: CASSLESHSFNKSSYEQYF. The chain is built from TRBV7-7 and TRBJ2-7; no definite D call. The CDR3 runs to 19 residues. From germline, CDR1 is SSHAT and CDR2 FNYEAQ (reference sequence).

V is TRBV29-1 and J is TRBJ2-3; D is ambiguous. Germline CDR1 and CDR2: SQVTM and ANQGSEA. The CDR3 sequence is 12 residues long. The V end lost 3 bases, the J end lost 1 base, and 5 bases lay between the germline ends. In DNA form, the CDR3 reads TGCAGCGTTGATGATGGCACAGATACGCAGTATTTT. Its translation: CSVDDGTDTQYF.

The rearrangement uses TRBV18 and TRBJ2-3, with D perhaps TRBD2 (5 bases). V was clipped by 0 bases and J by 6 bases, with 16 bases between them. Germline CDR1 is KGHSH and CDR2 is LQKENI. CDR3 length equals 16 residues. In nucleotides, the CDR3 is TGTGCCAGCTCACCACCGAACCGGGTCGGAGGCGATACGCAGTATTTT. It specifies CASSPPNRVGGDTQYF.

This clonotype was detected a few times. The chain links TRBV4-2 to TRBJ2-6; D call uncertain. The CDR3 spans 16 residues. Germline V lookup: CDR1 LGHNA, CDR2 YNFKEQ. The ends were cut back, 7 bases at V and 0 bases at J, with 13 bases in the middle. The CDR3 protein is CASTPAGSSGANVLTF. The CDR3 nucleotides read TGTGCCAGCACCCCGGCAGGATCCTCTGGGGCCAACGTCCTGACTTTC.

The rearrangement links TRBV2 to TRBJ2-5; D gene unclear. The V end lost 4 bases, the J end lost 12 bases, and 18 bases lay between the germline ends. Germline loops: CDR1 SNHLY, CDR2 FYNNEI. This CDR3 spans 13 amino acids. The CDR3 region has the DNA TGTGCCAGCAGTGCCAATGGCTTAGACTGGGAGTACTTC. Translating it yields CASSANGLDWEYF.